This T cell receptor beta chain was sequenced during a study of blood T cell repertoires in COVID-19. Looking at the study overall: COVID-19 samples, acute and convalescent, were from the United States, Italy and Spain. T cells, B-cell-depleted T cells, or PBMCs supplied cDNA or gDNA.

Original analysis: Reference gene primers were amplified, and this amplification served to estimate nucleated cell counts. The assay was immunoSEQ multiplex PCR, and TCRdb's table has in-frame clones only and misses some. D and trimming were read from the DNA, whereas the V and J calls and clone size are those reported in that table. The repertoire includes about 250,000 clones, approximately 80% of them detected once, and about 9.6% sits in the top ten. Germline V gene lookup returns CDR1 SGHVS and CDR2 FQNEAQ. The CDR3 spans 14 residues. V dropped 5 bases and J dropped 5 bases, with 13 bases sitting between them.

The J gene is TRBJ1-5, the V gene TRBV7-8; D possibly corresponds to TRBD1 (6 bases). This receptor was obtained from a man older than 75 with acute or convalescent COVID-19. The sample consisted of peripheral blood. The CDR3 region is CASSPARGHQPQHF. The CDR3 bases are TGTGCCAGCAGCCCAGCCAGGGGCCATCAGCCCCAGCATTTT.